This T cell receptor beta chain is drawn from a study of cytomegalovirus exposure and HLA in healthy donors. Study as a whole: Researchers found that about four fifths of over 350 genotyped donors fell within the Caucasian-associated ancestry cluster. Points from the study as a whole: Usually a TCR sequence was rare, but some public TCRs were found in many donors. Testing in vitro showed a few CMV-associated chains specific for CMV antigens. In a later analysis, CMV-associated beta chains were mostly HLA-associated, it appeared.

Per germline, CDR1 SGDLS and CDR2 YYNGEE. The CDR3 length is 16 residues. With 0 bases removed from V and 1 base from J, the gap between germline ends came to 12 bases. As regards this clone: Its specificity is unknown.

This PCR relied on a set of 60 Vbeta primers and 13 Jbeta primers. Here immunoSEQ multiplex PCR was the method, and the copy in TCRdb shows in-frame clones only, minus some. The table has fewer than 85,000 clones, about three quarters seen once. The source of this sequence is a woman in her forties in good health and CMV-seropositive. The specimen sequenced was PBMCs. The chain couples TRBV9 to TRBJ2-3; a possible D gene is TRBD2 (5 bases). The CDR3 DNA follows: TGTGCCAGCAGCGTAGCGGAGGTGAGGGGCACAGATACGCAGTATTTT. It yields the protein CASSVAEVRGTDTQYF.